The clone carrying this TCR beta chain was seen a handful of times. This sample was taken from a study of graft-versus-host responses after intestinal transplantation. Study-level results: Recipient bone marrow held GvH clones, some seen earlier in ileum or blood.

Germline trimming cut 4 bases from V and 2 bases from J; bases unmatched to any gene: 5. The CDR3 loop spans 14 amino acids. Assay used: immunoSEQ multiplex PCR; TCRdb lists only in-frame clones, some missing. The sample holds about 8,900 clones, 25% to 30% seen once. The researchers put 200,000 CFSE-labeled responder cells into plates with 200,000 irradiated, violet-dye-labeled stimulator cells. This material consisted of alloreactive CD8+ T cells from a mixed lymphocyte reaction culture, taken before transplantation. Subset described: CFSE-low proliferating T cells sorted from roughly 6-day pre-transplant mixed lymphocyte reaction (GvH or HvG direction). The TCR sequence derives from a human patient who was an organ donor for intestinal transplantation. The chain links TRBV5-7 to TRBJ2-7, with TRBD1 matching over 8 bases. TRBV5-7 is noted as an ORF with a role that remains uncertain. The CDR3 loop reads CASSHLTGAYEQYF. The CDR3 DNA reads TGTGCCAGCAGCCATTTGACAGGGGCCTACGAGCAGTACTTC.